This passage covers 18 T cell receptor beta chains from one sample sequenced in a study of identical twins. MiXCR, applied by TCRdb to the 5' RACE reads, yields one record per CDR3 protein. The sample records 450,000 to 500,000 distinct CDR3 sequences, roughly an eighth being singletons. These same records also appear under a second study, on yellow fever vaccine responses in identical twins.

The sequencing input was CD4+ T cells sorted from blood. All receptors derive from a young woman in good health.

This clonotype was observed a handful of times. V usage is TRBV11-2 and J usage is TRBJ2-1; 7 nucleotides align to TRBD2. The J segment lost 0 bases and the V segment lost 5 bases, leaving 13 bases of the junction unmatched. Germline V lookup: CDR1 SGHAT, CDR2 FQNNGV. The CDR3 totals 18 residues. The CDR3 sequence: CASSKARDGRFSYNEQFF. The CDR3 bases are TGTGCCAGCAGCAAAGCTAGGGACGGGAGGTTCTCCTACAATGAGCAGTTCTTC.

V gene TRBV6-1 combines with J gene TRBJ1-1; D is possibly TRBD1 (5 bases). The CDR3 length is 13 residues. Germline V gene lookup returns CDR1 MNHNS and CDR2 SASEGT. V gave up 6 bases and J gave up 4 bases, with 12 bases separating them. In DNA form, the CDR3 reads TGTGCCAGCAGCCGCAGGGAGGGCACTGAAGCTTTCTTT. Translating gives CASSRREGTEAFF.

The J gene is TRBJ2-1, the V gene TRBV18, with TRBD1 as a possible D gene (5 bases). The CDR3 sequence is 14 residues long. Germline V gene sequence: CDR1 KGHSH, CDR2 LQKENI. V gave up 4 bases and J gave up 3 bases, with 10 bases separating them. Here the CDR3 DNA reads TGTGCCAGCTCACTTCTCCAGGGCTACAATGAGCAGTTCTTC. This encodes CASSLLQGYNEQFF.

This clonotype was counted a few times. The rearrangement links TRBV7-2 to TRBJ2-1; tentatively, D is TRBD1 or TRBD2 (6 bases each). This CDR3 comprises 17 residues. Germline V lookup: CDR1 SGHTA, CDR2 FQGNSA. V lost 3 bases to trimming and J lost 3 bases, with 18 bases between them. Here the CDR3 reads CASSFIGGGIGYNEQFF. Here the CDR3 DNA reads TGTGCCAGCAGCTTTATAGGGGGAGGAATCGGCTACAATGAGCAGTTCTTC. The variable domain in full, completed from reference TRBV7-2 and TRBJ2-1, reads GAGVSQSPSNKVTEKGKDVELRCDPISGHTALYWYRQSLGQGLEFLIYFQGNSAPDKSGLPSDRFSAERTGGSVSTLTIQRTQQEDSAVYLCASSFIGGGIGYNEQFFGPGTRLTVL.

The rearrangement links TRBV28 to TRBJ2-1, with TRBD2 identical over 12 bases. Per germline, CDR1 MDHEN and CDR2 SYDVKM. CDR3 length equals 15 residues. V dropped 6 bases and J dropped 12; count of bases not matched to a gene: 12. CDR3 protein: CASRRTSGRFGGQFF. CDR3 coding DNA: TGTGCCAGCAGACGTACTAGCGGGAGGTTCGGTGGGCAGTTCTTC.

This clonotype was counted between two and nine times. The rearrangement links TRBV7-2 to TRBJ1-5, with a weak D call TRBD1 (5 bases). V was trimmed by 3 bases and J by 4 bases, leaving 10 bases between them. This CDR3 has 14 amino acids. Germline-derived CDR1 and CDR2 are SGHTA and FQGNSA. The CDR3 loop is CASSFPQGNQPQHF. The CDR3 bases are TGTGCCAGCAGCTTTCCCCAGGGAAATCAGCCCCAGCATTTT.

In its sample, this clonotype was seen a few times. The rearrangement links TRBV12-3 or TRBV12-4 to TRBJ2-3; 9 bases map to TRBD1. This CDR3 spans 15 amino acids. The V gene end was trimmed by 3 bases and the J gene end by 9 bases; junction bases not matched to a gene: 10. The CDR3 protein is CASSFSGQGNRTQYF. The CDR3 coding sequence is TGTGCCAGCAGTTTTTCCGGACAGGGGAATAGGACGCAGTATTTT.

There are a few counts of this clonotype. The V call is TRBV3-1, the J call TRBJ2-2; 12 nucleotides match TRBD2. The V gene end was trimmed by 4 bases and the J gene end by 7 bases; junction bases not matched to a gene: 7. The CDR3 has 16 residues. From germline, CDR1 is LGHDT and CDR2 YNNKEL (reference sequence). The CDR3: CASSLRLAGALGELFF. The CDR3 DNA reads TGTGCCAGCAGCCTAAGACTAGCGGGGGCCCTCGGGGAGCTGTTTTTT. Full variable domain (remainder filled in from reference TRBV3-1 and TRBJ2-2): DTAVSQTPKYLVTQMGNDKSIKCEQNLGHDTMYWYKQDSKKFLKIMFSYNNKELIINETVPNRFSPKSPDKAHLNLHINSLELGDSAVYFCASSLRLAGALGELFFGEGSRLTVL.

V usage is TRBV2 and J usage is TRBJ2-1, with a possible D match to TRBD1 (6 bases). V lost 5 bases and J 5 bases, leaving 13 bases between the germline ends. The CDR3 runs to 14 residues. CDR1 and CDR2 (germline): SNHLY, FYNNEI. CDR3 sequence: CASSKTGSHNEQFF. The CDR3 region has the DNA TGTGCCAGCAGTAAGACAGGTAGCCACAATGAGCAGTTCTTC. Using reference TRBV2 and TRBJ2-1 for the parts outside the CDR3, the full variable domain is EPEVTQTPSHQVTQMGQEVILRCVPISNHLYFYWYRQILGQKVEFLVSFYNNEISEKSEIFDDQFSVERPDGSNFTLKIRSTKLEDSAMYFCASSKTGSHNEQFFGPGTRLTVL.

In its sample, this clonotype was seen once. The rearrangement links TRBV19 to TRBJ1-1; D unclear. The germline CDR1 and CDR2 sequences are LNHDA and SQIVND (reference sequence). Trimming cost V 1 base and J 3 bases, with 6 bases left between them. The CDR3 runs 13 residues. CDR3 sequence reads: CASSIVEDTEAFF. The CDR3 DNA follows: TGTGCCAGTAGTATAGTTGAAGACACTGAAGCTTTCTTT.

The chain is built from TRBV6-5 and TRBJ2-7, with no clear D. V was cut by 8 bases and J by 4 bases, with 9 bases left in between. The CDR3 is 11 amino acids. Per the germline V gene, CDR1 is MNHEY and CDR2 is SVGAGI. CDR3 bases: TGTGCCAGCGGGGATGGGTACGAGCAGTACTTC. This gives the protein CASGDGYEQYF.

The V gene is TRBV12-3 or TRBV12-4, the J gene TRBJ1-1; possibly TRBD1 for D (6 bases). The CDR3 is made up of 15 amino acids. V lost 5 bases and J 3 bases, leaving 16 bases between the germline ends. In nucleotides, the CDR3 is TGTGCCAGCAGTGTCGGGGGGCTTTTGTACACTGAAGCTTTCTTT. This gives the protein CASSVGGLLYTEAFF.

This clonotype was detected many times. This chain links TRBV12-3 or TRBV12-4 with TRBJ1-1, with a weak D call TRBD1 (6 bases). V was shortened by 5 bases and J by 6 bases, with 10 bases between the two germline ends. This CDR3 region has 12 residues. The CDR3 bases are TGTGCCAGCAGTCAACAGGGAGCTGAAGCTTTCTTT. Translated: CASSQQGAEAFF.

This clonotype was picked up a small number of times. J is TRBJ1-3 and V is TRBV20-1; D is uncertain. Germline values: CDR1 DFQATT, CDR2 SNEGSKA (reference sequence). The CDR3 covers 14 residues. V shed 0 bases and J shed 0 bases, with 6 bases lying between them. DNA for the CDR3: TGCAGTGCTAGAGACCCAAGCTCTGGAAACACCATATATTTT. It codes for CSARDPSSGNTIYF.

This clonotype was detected only a few times. The chain carries TRBV14 and TRBJ2-7; D unclear. This CDR3 has 15 amino acids. Germline CDR1 reads SGHDN; CDR2 reads FVKESK. V was trimmed by 0 bases and J by 2 bases, leaving 11 bases between them. The CDR3 nucleotides are TGTGCCAGCAGCCAAGAAGAGGTCTCTACCTACGAGCAGTACTTC. Protein sequence: CASSQEEVSTYEQYF.

The chain is built from TRBV5-1 and TRBJ2-1, with 8 bases matching TRBD2. Germline V gene data show CDR1 as SGHRS and CDR2 as YFSETQ. After removal of 6 bases from V and 5 bases from J, the junction contained 13 bases not matched to a gene. The length of the CDR3 is 16 residues. CDR3 coding DNA: TGCGCCAGCACGGGGCGGGGTAAGCGGGGGAACAATGAGCAGTTCTTC. It translates to CASTGRGKRGNNEQFF.

This clonotype was seen a handful of times. The V gene is TRBV6-5, the J gene TRBJ2-7; 9 nucleotides line up with TRBD1. The CDR3 is 15 residues long. Germline values: CDR1 MNHEY, CDR2 SVGAGI. The junction had 7 bases not matched to a gene; V was cut back by 2 bases and J by 5 bases. The CDR3 DNA sequence: TGTGCCAGCAGTTACATCGGGACAGGGTCTGACGAGCAGTACTTC. It codes for CASSYIGTGSDEQYF.

This clonotype was counted only a few times. The CDR3 region is CASSLGWTGGADTQYF. CDR3 DNA: TGCGCCAGCAGCTTGGGGTGGACAGGGGGCGCGGATACGCAGTATTTT. The chain links TRBV5-1 to TRBJ2-3; 11 bases are a match to TRBD1. This CDR3 is 16 amino acids long. Germline loops: CDR1 SGHRS, CDR2 YFSETQ. V trimming: 0 bases; J trimming: 6 bases; junction bases outside the gene matches: 6.